The clone carrying this T cell receptor beta chain was counted only a few times. Its antigen remains unidentified. The data are from a study of cytomegalovirus exposure and HLA in healthy donors. Points from the study as a whole: As a later analysis revealed, most CMV-associated TCR beta chains appeared HLA-restricted. The classifier, whose performance was assessed in both the original and validation cohorts, reportedly diagnosed cytomegalovirus status with high specificity and sensitivity.

PCR was performed using 60 Vbeta and 13 Jbeta primers. Sequenced by immunoSEQ multiplex PCR; TCRdb stores in-frame clones only, minus some. The profile shows 140,000 to 150,000 clones, roughly 10% of them singletons. The CDR3 contains 14 residues. Germline V gene lookup returns CDR1 SGHRS and CDR2 YFSETQ. Between the trimmed V and J ends, which lost 1 base and 2 bases, there was a span of 9 bases. The origin of this receptor is a man between 45 and 60 years old in good health and CMV-seronegative. The V gene is TRBV5-1, the J gene TRBJ2-5, with TRBD1 as a possible D gene (6 bases). The sequencing sample was made of PBMCs. The chain's CDR3 is CASSLPGDQETQYF. The CDR3 nucleotides read TGCGCCAGCAGCTTGCCAGGGGATCAAGAGACCCAGTACTTC.